One and the same sample provided the 8 T cell receptor beta chains below, sequenced in a study of CD8 T cells in ankylosing spondylitis. TCRdb reprocessed the 5' RACE reads with MiXCR, giving one entry per CDR3 protein. The sample records about 250,000 distinct CDR3 sequences, roughly 25% being singletons. Source material: blood, either unsorted or a sorted T cell fraction (not recorded which). All receptors derive from a male donor with ankylosing spondylitis or in good health (not recorded which).

There are many counts of this clonotype. This chain links TRBV12-5 with TRBJ2-4; D tentatively fits TRBD1 or TRBD2 (5 bases each). The CDR3 is 17 residues long. From germline, CDR1 is LGHNT and CDR2 FRNRAP. Trimming removed 5 bases at V and 1 base at J, with 18 bases between. CDR3 loop: CASGPPWGSGAKNIQYF. CDR3 in DNA: TGTGCTAGTGGTCCCCCCTGGGGGAGCGGTGCCAAAAACATTCAGTACTTC.

The chain recombines TRBV20-1 with TRBJ2-7; 9 bases fit TRBD2. CDR3 length: 14 amino acids. Losses at the gene ends were 5 bases for V and 6 bases for J; bases not matched to a gene: 11. Germline loops: CDR1 DFQATT, CDR2 SNEGSKA (reference sequence). The CDR3 DNA is TGCAGTGCTCGCAGCGGGGGGCCGGACTTCGAGCAGTACTTC. Amino acid sequence: CSARSGGPDFEQYF.

A few counts support this clonotype. A read error may produce the germline difference seen at one junction end. This rearrangement joins TRBV10-3 to TRBJ2-7, with 9 bases aligning to TRBD1. This CDR3 comprises 13 residues. The germline CDR1 and CDR2 sequences are ENHRY and SYGVKD. The CDR3 DNA sequence: TGTGCCACCAGTACAGGGGGCGGCTACGAGCAGTACTTC. Its protein product is CATSTGGGYEQYF.

The rearrangement uses TRBV29-1 and TRBJ2-2; unclear D gene. This CDR3 has 13 amino acids. CDR1 is SQVTM and CDR2 is ANQGSEA in the germline V gene. V was cut by 7 bases and J by 1 base, with 10 bases left in between. The CDR3, as DNA: TGCAGCGCGCATGGGGAGAACACCGGGGAGCTGTTTTTT. This translates into CSAHGENTGELFF.

The chain carries TRBV10-3 and TRBJ2-7, with a weak D call TRBD1 (6 bases). The length of the CDR3 is 14 residues. V was cut by 0 bases and J by 4 bases, with 10 bases left in between. Germline assignment: CDR1 ENHRY and CDR2 SYGVKD. CDR3 region: CAISESGRGYEQYF. In DNA, the CDR3 is TGTGCCATCAGTGAGTCGGGAAGGGGGTACGAGCAGTACTTC.

The chain combines TRBV7-8 with TRBJ2-6; D not resolved. In germline, CDR1 is SGHVS, CDR2 FQNEAQ. The CDR3 length is 16 residues. V was cut by 5 bases and J by 0 bases, with 11 bases left in between. CDR3 sequence: CASSAGRLSGANVLTF. The CDR3 nucleotides read TGTGCCAGCAGCGCAGGACGGCTCTCTGGGGCCAACGTCCTGACTTTC.

At least ten counts were recorded for this clonotype. V and J are TRBV14 and TRBJ2-5; D possibly matches TRBD1 or TRBD2 (6 bases each). The germline CDR1 and CDR2 sequences are SGHDN and FVKESK. The CDR3 spans 16 residues. The V end lost 2 bases, the J end lost 2 bases, and 15 bases lay between the germline ends. The CDR3 region is CASSQFLPGAQETQYF. In DNA, the CDR3 is TGTGCCAGCAGCCAATTCTTACCGGGGGCTCAAGAGACCCAGTACTTC.

This clonotype was counted ten times or more. The chain has TRBV4-1 and TRBJ2-2; 7 nucleotides align to TRBD2. V shed 2 bases, J shed 0 bases, and the junction held 0 bases outside the gene matches. CDR1 MGHRA and CDR2 YSYEKL come from the germline V gene. The CDR3 contains 15 residues. CDR3 in DNA: TGCGCCAGCAGCCAAACTAGCGCGAACACCGGGGAGCTGTTTTTT. Translation: CASSQTSANTGELFF.